The 27 T cell receptor beta chains below were found in one sample sequenced in a study of cytomegalovirus exposure and HLA in healthy donors. Primers included in the PCR were 60 Vbeta and 13 Jbeta primers. Using immunoSEQ multiplex PCR, the repertoire was profiled, and TCRdb retains in-frame clones only, with some absent. The sample records 150,000 to 200,000 clones, 65% to 80% being singletons. The sequenced sample was PBMCs. These receptors all come from a woman in her twenties or thirties in good health and CMV-seropositive.

V and J are TRBV6-6 and TRBJ1-5; TRBD1 agrees at 8 bases. Germline loops: CDR1 MNHNY, CDR2 SVGAGI (reference sequence). The CDR3 covers 15 residues. The J segment lost 6 bases and the V segment lost 2 bases, leaving 6 bases of the junction unmatched. The CDR3 bases are TGTGCCAGCAGTTACCCGACAGGGGCCGGTCAGCCCCAGCATTTT. Translating it yields CASSYPTGAGQPQHF.

The rearrangement links TRBV18 to TRBJ2-3; D is undetermined. V lost 1 base and J lost 3, with 5 bases in between. Germline V gene lookup returns CDR1 KGHSH and CDR2 LQKENI. This CDR3 has 13 amino acids. CDR3 loop: CASSPLETDTQYF. CDR3 in DNA: TGTGCCAGCTCACCACTTGAGACAGATACGCAGTATTTT.

V is TRBV2 and J is TRBJ2-2, with 7 bases matching TRBD1. V was pared by 4 bases and J by 0 bases, with 2 bases of the junction left unmatched. This CDR3 has 15 residues. The germline CDR1 and CDR2 sequences are SNHLY and FYNNEI. Written as DNA, the CDR3 is TGTGCCAGCAGTGTCCAGGGGGCGAACACCGGGGAGCTGTTTTTT. This sequence encodes CASSVQGANTGELFF.

The rearrangement links TRBV19 to TRBJ2-7; maybe TRBD2 (6 bases). Deletions cut 1 base from V and 5 bases from J, with 6 bases between. Per germline, CDR1 LNHDA and CDR2 SQIVND (reference sequence). The length of the CDR3 is 12 residues. CDR3 region: CASSIGGDEQYF. CDR3 DNA sequence: TGTGCCAGTAGTATAGGCGGGGACGAGCAGTACTTC.

The chain joins TRBV6-6 to TRBJ1-5; perhaps TRBD1 as D (5 bases). This CDR3 spans 13 amino acids. V was clipped by 7 bases and J by 8 bases, with 15 bases between them. Germline CDR1 and CDR2: MNHNY and SVGAGI (reference sequence). This CDR3 reads CASKGGGIEPQHF. The CDR3, as DNA: TGTGCCAGCAAGGGCGGGGGGATTGAGCCCCAGCATTTT.

The chain is built from TRBV19 and TRBJ1-5; TRBD1 aligns across 10 bases. The CDR3 runs 15 residues. V lost 3 bases and J lost 7; bases outside the gene matches: 6. Germline V gene data show CDR1 as LNHDA and CDR2 as SQIVND (reference sequence). CDR3 protein: CASSIGGQGLQPQHF. CDR3 nucleotides: TGTGCCAGTAGTATCGGGGGACAGGGGTTGCAGCCCCAGCATTTT.

The rearrangement uses TRBV7-6 and TRBJ2-5, with 10 bases matching TRBD1. Germline V gene lookup returns CDR1 SGHVS and CDR2 FNYEAQ. V was pared by 5 bases and J by 3 bases, with 27 bases of the junction left unmatched. This CDR3 spans 22 amino acids. The chain's CDR3 is CASSPLDRGTIEGHFGKETQYF. Here the CDR3 DNA reads TGTGCCAGCAGCCCCTTGGACAGGGGGACTATAGAGGGACATTTTGGCAAAGAGACCCAGTACTTC.

The chain carries TRBV2 and TRBJ1-1; TRBD1 aligns across 7 bases. V lost 7 bases and J lost 8; bases outside the gene matches: 4. Germline V gene lookup returns CDR1 SNHLY and CDR2 FYNNEI. The CDR3 spans 11 residues. The CDR3 here is CASTQDREAFF. CDR3 in DNA: TGTGCCAGCACCCAGGACAGGGAAGCTTTCTTT.

The V and J genes are TRBV28 and TRBJ2-6; unclear D gene. The CDR3 is 13 amino acids. Germline CDR1 MDHEN, CDR2 SYDVKM. V gave up 7 bases and J gave up 1 base, with 5 bases separating them. CDR3 DNA: TGTGCCAGCATTAAATCTGGGGCCAACGTCCTGACTTTC. This translates into CASIKSGANVLTF. The variable domain in full, with the rest retrieved from reference TRBV28 and TRBJ2-6, is DVKVTQSSRYLVKRTGEKVFLECVQDMDHENMFWYRQDPGLGLRLIYFSYDVKMKEKGDIPEGYSVSREKKERFSLILESASTNQTSMYLCASIKSGANVLTFGAGSRLTVL.

J is TRBJ1-2 and V is TRBV27; the match to TRBD1 covers 8 bases. In germline, CDR1 is MNHEY, CDR2 SMNVEV (reference sequence). Trimming at V came to 6 bases and at J to 8 bases, leaving 11 bases not matched to a gene. This CDR3 is 14 amino acids long. CDR3 DNA sequence: TGTGCCAGCAGACGGAACAGGGGGTGGAGCGGCTACACCTTC. Protein: CASRRNRGWSGYTF.

The rearrangement links TRBV5-6 to TRBJ2-1; D might be TRBD1 (5 bases). The V gene's germline CDR1 is SGHDT and CDR2 YYEEEE. Trimming left V 7 bases short and J 7 bases short, with 6 bases between. The CDR3 is made up of 10 amino acids. The CDR3 nucleotides are TGTGCCAGCTCAGGGAATGAGCAGTTCTTC. Amino acids: CASSGNEQFF. Full variable domain (missing parts from reference TRBV5-6 and TRBJ2-1): DAGVTQSPTHLIKTRGQQVTLRCSPKSGHDTVSWYQQALGQGPQFIFQYYEEEERQRGNFPDRFSGHQFPNYSSELNVNALLLGDSALYLCASSGNEQFFGPGTRLTVL.

This chain uses TRBV10-3 with TRBJ1-6; 8 nucleotides match TRBD1. Germline trimming cut 0 bases from V and 0 bases from J; bases unmatched to any gene: 7. CDR1 is ENHRY and CDR2 is SYGVKD in the germline V gene. The CDR3 is made up of 19 amino acids. CDR3 bases: TGTGCCATCAGTGAGTCCAGGACAGGGATAAGCTCCTATAATTCACCCCTCCACTTT. Its protein product is CAISESRTGISSYNSPLHF.

The rearrangement joins TRBV9 to TRBJ2-7, with D tentatively TRBD2 (5 bases). V lost 4 bases and J lost 7, with 15 bases in between. This CDR3 spans 13 amino acids. Germline CDR1 reads SGDLS; CDR2 reads YYNGEE. DNA of the CDR3: TGTGCCAGCAGCCCCCGGAGTTGGGAGGAGCAGTACTTC. Translating it yields CASSPRSWEEQYF.

To note about this clone: This is likely an artifact of a read error, given a far larger clone one base away. V usage is TRBV7-9 and J usage is TRBJ2-5; tentatively, D is TRBD2 (6 bases). The CDR3 length is 14 residues. In germline, CDR1 is SEHNR, CDR2 FQNEAQ (reference sequence). The CDR3 here is CSSSFPGVQETQYF. The CDR3, as DNA: TGTTCCAGCAGCTTCCCGGGGGTTCAAGAGACCCAGTACTTC.

This clone was picked up one time. The chain carries TRBV5-5 and TRBJ2-7; D possibly corresponds to TRBD2 (6 bases). Trimming cost V 4 bases and J 0 bases, with 17 bases left between them. The length of the CDR3 is 16 residues. The V gene's germline CDR1 is SGHKS and CDR2 YYEKEE (reference sequence). The DNA for the CDR3 is TGTGCCAGCAGCCTGGTGTGGGGGGAGACCTCCTACGAGCAGTACTTC. It is translated as CASSLVWGETSYEQYF.

The rearrangement links TRBV9 to TRBJ1-2; TRBD1 matches 9 bases. CDR1 is SGDLS, CDR2 YYNGEE, per germline. This CDR3 is built from 15 residues. V gave up 4 bases and J gave up 4 bases; unmatched junction bases: 8. The CDR3 sequence: CASSPETGGPYGYTF. DNA for the CDR3: TGTGCCAGCAGCCCCGAGACAGGGGGTCCCTATGGCTACACCTTC. Full variable domain (rest looked up from reference TRBV9 and TRBJ1-2): DSGVTQTPKHLITATGQRVTLRCSPRSGDLSVYWYQQSLDQGLQFLIQYYNGEERAKGNILERFSAQQFPDLHSELNLSSLELGDSALYFCASSPETGGPYGYTFGSGTRLTVV.

CDR3 sequence: CASSLGRGTYEQYF. CDR3 coding DNA: TGTGCCAGCAGCTTAGGGCGCGGGACCTACGAGCAGTACTTC. This chain links TRBV7-8 with TRBJ2-7; possibly TRBD2 for D (6 bases). The CDR3 totals 14 residues. V was trimmed by 1 base and J by 2 bases, leaving 9 bases between them. CDR1 SGHVS and CDR2 FQNEAQ come from the germline V gene.

V and J are TRBV6-1 and TRBJ2-6; no firm D call. The CDR3 runs to 12 residues. Germline CDR1 is MNHNS and CDR2 is SASEGT. The V end lost 7 bases, the J end lost 7 bases, and 8 bases lay between the germline ends. As DNA, the CDR3 is TGTGCCAGCACCAAGACAGCCAACGTCCTGACTTTC. Its protein product is CASTKTANVLTF.

This clone was observed a few times. This sequence joins TRBV12-5 and TRBJ2-5, with TRBD1 as a possible D gene (5 bases). Germline V CDR1 and CDR2: LGHNT, FRNRAP. The CDR3 is made up of 16 amino acids. Trimming took off 0 bases at V and 5 bases at J, with 16 bases between the two ends. DNA of the CDR3: TGTGCTAGTGGTTTGGTAGGTAGGGGCGCCACGGAGACCCAGTACTTC. It specifies CASGLVGRGATETQYF.

The chain employs TRBV2 and TRBJ2-3; TRBD2 is a possible D gene (6 bases). The CDR3 consists of 14 residues. CDR1 is SNHLY and CDR2 is FYNNEI in the germline V gene. V was clipped by 7 bases and J by 4 bases, with 15 bases between them. CDR3 in DNA: TGTGCCAGCACGGGGGTCACCCCGGCAGATACGCAGTATTTT. This translates into CASTGVTPADTQYF.

This chain links TRBV18 with TRBJ1-2; possibly TRBD1 for D (5 bases). CDR3 length: 17 amino acids. From germline, CDR1 is KGHSH and CDR2 LQKENI. V was cut by 3 bases and J by 1 base, with 18 bases left in between. DNA for the CDR3: TGTGCCAGCTCACCGCGGACATACACAACAATTAACTATGGCTACACCTTC. Translating gives CASSPRTYTTINYGYTF.

The chain carries TRBV11-3 and TRBJ2-3; maybe TRBD2 (6 bases). The CDR3 is made up of 15 amino acids. Germline V gives CDR1 SGHNT, CDR2 YENEEA. Trimming left V 5 bases short and J 2 bases short, with 14 bases between. CDR3 sequence: CASSPGGSLTDTQYF. CDR3 DNA sequence: TGTGCCAGCAGCCCCGGGGGTAGCCTCACAGATACGCAGTATTTT.

This clone was found once. The junction departs from germline at one end; a sequencing error may be responsible. This chain connects TRBV7-9 to TRBJ2-3; TRBD1 might be the D (5 bases). Germline loops: CDR1 SEHNR, CDR2 FQNEAQ (reference sequence). The CDR3 contains 17 residues. The CDR3 here is CSSSPPPDTMVGYAQYF. CDR3 DNA: TGTTCCAGCAGCCCCCCCCCGGACACAATGGTGGGATACGCGCAGTATTTT.

As concerns this clone: One end of the junction does not line up with germline, which may come from a read error. The chain couples TRBV10-3 to TRBJ2-1; tentatively, D is TRBD1 or TRBD2 (7 bases each). The germline CDR1 and CDR2 sequences are ENHRY and SYGVKD. This CDR3 is built from 16 residues. CDR3 nucleotides: TGTACCATCAGTGAGTCGGGGGGCAAGGGGGCCGATGAGCAGTTCTTC. Translated, it gives CTISESGGKGADEQFF.

The CDR3 sequence is CASSFGTTNEKLFF. CDR3 nucleotides: TGCGCCAGCAGCTTCGGGACAACTAATGAAAAACTGTTTTTT. The rearrangement joins TRBV5-1 to TRBJ1-4; D remains ambiguous. This CDR3 spans 14 amino acids. V lost 2 bases, J lost 0 bases, and 5 bases lay in between. Germline V CDR1 and CDR2: SGHRS, YFSETQ.

The chain carries TRBV7-2 and TRBJ2-7; 7 nucleotides align to TRBD1. From germline, CDR1 is SGHTA and CDR2 FQGNSA. The CDR3 is made up of 14 amino acids. V shed 5 bases and J 2 bases; nucleotides not matched to a gene: 6. The DNA of the CDR3 is TGTGCCAGCAGCCCGGACAGGAGCCCCTACGAGCAGTACTTC. It is translated as CASSPDRSPYEQYF. The full variable domain, rest sourced from reference TRBV7-2 and TRBJ2-7, is GAGVSQSPSNKVTEKGKDVELRCDPISGHTALYWYRQSLGQGLEFLIYFQGNSAPDKSGLPSDRFSAERTGGSVSTLTIQRTQQEDSAVYLCASSPDRSPYEQYFGPGTRLTVT.

This clone was seen only a few times. CDR3 bases: TGCGCCAGCAGCCAGGAGCTGGGGAGGGAGCAGTACTTC. Residues: CASSQELGREQYF. This rearrangement joins TRBV4-1 to TRBJ2-7; a weak D match, TRBD2 (6 bases). Deletions cut 3 bases from V and 7 bases from J, with 13 bases between. Germline V gene lookup returns CDR1 MGHRA and CDR2 YSYEKL. The CDR3 runs to 13 residues.